This passage covers 17 T cell receptor beta chains from one sample sequenced in a study of blood T cell repertoires in COVID-19. Measured with immunoSEQ multiplex PCR; TCRdb has only the in-frame clones, and not every one. The sample holds about 47,000 clones, approximately 82% seen once. The sequencing sample was made of peripheral blood. The receptors here all came from a man aged 65 to 79 with active COVID-19.

This clone was recorded once. CDR3 sequence reads: CASRATGYNEQFF. CDR3 coding DNA: TGTGCCAGCAGGGCGACAGGTTACAATGAGCAGTTCTTC. J is TRBJ2-1 and V is TRBV27, with a weak D call TRBD1 (6 bases). Germline V gene lookup returns CDR1 MNHEY and CDR2 SMNVEV (reference sequence). The CDR3 is 13 residues long. Trimming removed 6 bases at V and 4 bases at J, with 10 bases between.

As concerns this clone: The sample holds other DNA sequences that translate to the same CDR3. The genes are TRBV7-3 and TRBJ2-5, with D possibly being TRBD2 (6 bases). Deletions cut 2 bases from V and 4 bases from J, with 8 bases between. The CDR3 is made up of 13 amino acids. Germline-derived CDR1 and CDR2 are SGHTA and FQGTGA. DNA of the CDR3: TGTGCCAGCAGCTTAGGGGGGTTAGAGACCCAGTACTTC. Translated: CASSLGGLETQYF.

The rearrangement links TRBV14 to TRBJ2-3; D is perhaps TRBD1 (5 bases). This CDR3 has 15 amino acids. The V gene's germline CDR1 is SGHDN and CDR2 FVKESK. Trimming shortened V by 4 bases and J by 3 bases, and 14 bases separated the two germline ends. Here the CDR3 DNA reads TGTGCCAGCAGCCGCCGACGGGCAGGGACAGATACGCAGTATTTT. Amino acid sequence: CASSRRRAGTDTQYF.

V and J are TRBV13 and TRBJ2-5; 8 nucleotides align to TRBD1. The CDR3 spans 13 residues. V was clipped by 1 base and J by 7 bases; unmatched bases: 2. Germline loops: CDR1 PRHDT, CDR2 FYEKMQ (reference sequence). CDR3 amino acids: CASSLVQGATQYF. The CDR3 nucleotides read TGTGCCAGCAGCTTAGTTCAGGGGGCGACCCAGTACTTC.

This clone came up a few times. The chain employs TRBV4-2 and TRBJ2-1, with 9 positions matching TRBD2. J was trimmed by 6 bases and V by 0 bases; bases with no gene match: 9. In germline, CDR1 is LGHNA, CDR2 YNFKEQ. CDR3 length: 17 residues. The CDR3: CASSQDEAGGLVNEQFF. In DNA, the CDR3 is TGTGCCAGCAGCCAAGATGAGGCGGGGGGGCTTGTCAATGAGCAGTTCTTC.

V is TRBV7-8 and J is TRBJ2-3, with 9 nucleotides matching TRBD1. This CDR3 contains 17 residues. V lost 1 base and J lost 2; bases outside the gene matches: 7. Looked up from germline, CDR1 is SGHVS and CDR2 is FQNEAQ. CDR3 loop: CASSLVRGQGITDTQYF. CDR3 nucleotide sequence: TGTGCCAGCAGCTTAGTACGCGGACAGGGGATCACAGATACGCAGTATTTT.

This chain links TRBV2 with TRBJ1-4; no clear D. This CDR3 is 13 amino acids long. Per the germline V gene, CDR1 is SNHLY and CDR2 is FYNNEI. Trimming pared 3 bases from V and 10 bases from J, leaving 12 bases between. CDR3 residues: CASSEEGRGKLFF. The CDR3 DNA follows: TGTGCCAGCAGTGAGGAGGGTCGAGGAAAACTGTTTTTT.

V is TRBV18 and J is TRBJ1-1; D perhaps matches TRBD1 (6 bases). V dropped 1 base and J dropped 6 bases, with 6 bases sitting between them. The germline gives CDR1 KGHSH, CDR2 LQKENI. This CDR3 spans 12 amino acids. CDR3 sequence: CASSPQGAEAFF. The CDR3 bases are TGTGCCAGCTCACCACAGGGGGCTGAAGCTTTCTTT.

This rearrangement joins TRBV19 to TRBJ2-7, with TRBD2 as a possible D gene (6 bases). CDR1 and CDR2 from the germline V gene are LNHDA and SQIVND (reference sequence). This CDR3 has 14 residues. Trimming shortened V by 7 bases and J by 3 bases, and 16 bases separated the two germline ends. Here the CDR3 reads CASTAQGGDYEQYF. The CDR3 DNA sequence: TGTGCCAGTACCGCGCAGGGCGGGGACTACGAGCAGTACTTC.

The genes are TRBV2 and TRBJ1-2, with D possibly being TRBD1 (5 bases). Trimming shortened V by 5 bases and J by 5 bases, and 18 bases separated the two germline ends. The CDR3 is 15 amino acids. Germline-derived CDR1 and CDR2 are SNHLY and FYNNEI. This CDR3 is CASSLRQTQGYGYTF. Here the CDR3 DNA reads TGTGCCAGCAGTTTGAGACAGACTCAAGGGTATGGCTACACCTTC.

The rearrangement joins TRBV28 to TRBJ1-1, with D maybe TRBD1 (6 bases). Trimming cost V 8 bases and J 4 bases, with 20 bases left between them. This CDR3 is built from 15 residues. Germline assignment: CDR1 MDHEN and CDR2 SYDVKM. The CDR3 loop is CASSRGRGPPTEAFF. The CDR3 nucleotides read TGTGCCAGCTCCCGGGGCAGGGGCCCCCCCACTGAAGCTTTCTTT.

CDR3 nucleotides: TGTGCCAGCAGCCCCCTTTTAGCGGGGGGGTACGAGCAGTACTTC. It encodes CASSPLLAGGYEQYF. The gene calls are TRBV14 and TRBJ2-7; 11 positions agree with TRBD2. There are 15 residues in the CDR3. The V gene's germline CDR1 is SGHDN and CDR2 FVKESK. Losses at the gene ends were 4 bases for V and 4 bases for J; bases not matched to a gene: 6.

This clone appeared a single time. The rearrangement links TRBV6-2 or TRBV6-3 to TRBJ1-5; TRBD1 matches 9 bases. The CDR3 is 15 amino acids. Germline V gene sequence: CDR1 MNHEY, CDR2 SVGEGT. With 5 bases clipped from V and 5 bases from J, the junction kept 7 bases outside the gene matches. CDR3 coding DNA: TGTGCCAGCAGTACTCGGACAGGGGTCTATCAGCCCCAGCATTTT. This sequence encodes CASSTRTGVYQPQHF.

The V call is TRBV6-5, the J call TRBJ1-2; D remains unclear. V gave up 6 bases and J gave up 8 bases, with 10 bases separating them. This CDR3 is 11 amino acids long. Germline V CDR1 and CDR2: MNHEY, SVGAGI. Written as DNA, the CDR3 is TGTGCCAGCAGGTCGACTTGGGGCTACACCTTC. The encoded protein is CASRSTWGYTF.

The rearrangement joins TRBV5-6 to TRBJ2-2; 7 nucleotides line up with TRBD2. The CDR3 runs to 18 residues. V shed 0 bases and J 7 bases; nucleotides not matched to a gene: 15. Germline values: CDR1 SGHDT, CDR2 YYEEEE. CDR3 sequence: CASSLAVAIAGPGGELFF. The CDR3 DNA follows: TGTGCCAGCAGCTTGGCCGTGGCTATAGCGGGTCCGGGCGGGGAGCTGTTTTTT.

This clone was seen only once. The chain carries TRBV5-8 and TRBJ1-6; TRBD1 might be the D (5 bases). Germline-derived CDR1 and CDR2 are SGHTS and YDEGEE. The CDR3 runs to 15 residues. The V end was cut by 4 bases, the J end by 7 bases, with 15 bases between. The DNA for the CDR3 is TGTGCCAGCAGCCAGGGTATCGTCCGGAATTCACCCCTCCACTTT. This encodes CASSQGIVRNSPLHF.

The rearrangement joins TRBV6-6 to TRBJ2-5; D is perhaps TRBD2 (7 bases). V lost 6 bases and J 5 bases, leaving 13 bases between the germline ends. The CDR3 length is 13 residues. Germline-derived CDR1 and CDR2 are MNHNY and SVGAGI (reference sequence). The DNA for the CDR3 is TGTGCCAGCAGCGGGGGGCCCCCTGAGACCCAGTACTTC. Protein sequence: CASSGGPPETQYF.